One and the same sample provided the 2 T cell receptor beta chains below, sequenced in a study of shared clonotypes between healthy human individuals. Produced via immunoSEQ multiplex PCR; TCRdb's table is partial and in-frame only. Of around 2,000,000 clones listed, just under 95% are singletons. It was CD45RO-negative cells, positively selected for CCR7, that made up naive CD8 cells, with terminally differentiated effector memory CD45RA+ cells excluded. Sample: naive CD8+ T cells sorted from blood. These receptors came from a young man in good health.

The V and J genes are TRBV28 and TRBJ2-1, with TRBD2 identical over 10 bases. Looked up from germline, CDR1 is MDHEN and CDR2 is SYDVKM. CDR3 length: 21 amino acids. The junction had 17 bases not matched to a gene; V was cut back by 3 bases and J by 0 bases. For the CDR3, the DNA is TGTGCCAGCAGTTTGCTCACTAGCGGGATATCGGGGTTGAGCTCCTACAATGAGCAGTTCTTC. The encoded protein is CASSLLTSGISGLSSYNEQFF. Filled out from reference TRBV28 and TRBJ2-1, the complete variable domain reads DVKVTQSSRYLVKRTGEKVFLECVQDMDHENMFWYRQDPGLGLRLIYFSYDVKMKEKGDIPEGYSVSREKKERFSLILESASTNQTSMYLCASSLLTSGISGLSSYNEQFFGPGTRLTVL.

J is TRBJ1-6 and V is TRBV19, with a possible D match to TRBD1 (6 bases). V gave up 6 bases and J gave up 7 bases, with 13 bases separating them. The CDR3 length is 14 residues. CDR1 is LNHDA, CDR2 SQIVND, per germline (reference sequence). For the CDR3, the DNA is TGTGCCAGTAGATACAGGGAATCAAATTCACCCCTCCACTTT. The encoded protein is CASRYRESNSPLHF.